The 8 T cell receptor beta chains reported below all come from one sample, sequenced in a study of T cell repertoires in cytomegalovirus infection. Each CDR3 protein gets one entry after TCRdb re-called the reads with MiXCR. The table has approximately 97,000 distinct CDR3 sequences, approximately 15% seen once. Input material: PBMCs. Source of these receptors: a human donor in good health (CMV status not recorded). Some clones in this sample may be carry-over from other donors' samples.

This clonotype came up a few times. The chain joins TRBV12-3 or TRBV12-4 to TRBJ2-5; weak D call: TRBD2 (5 bases). The CDR3 is 13 amino acids. Deletions cut 6 bases from V and 1 base from J, with 9 bases between. This CDR3 reads CASREDSQETQYF. CDR3 nucleotide sequence: TGTGCCAGCAGGGAGGACTCCCAAGAGACCCAGTACTTC.

In its sample, this clonotype was seen many times. This chain uses TRBV19 with TRBJ1-1; no reliable D call. The germline V and J ends were trimmed by 8 bases and 1 base, with 11 bases remaining between them. Looked up from germline, CDR1 is LNHDA and CDR2 is SQIVND (reference sequence). The CDR3 is 13 amino acids. The CDR3 DNA is TGTGCCAGTTTGGGGATGGAGAACACTGAAGCTTTCTTT. The encoded protein is CASLGMENTEAFF.

The J gene is TRBJ1-1, the V gene TRBV19; D gene unclear. The CDR3 runs to 13 residues. Trimming shortened V by 6 bases and J by 6 bases, and 14 bases separated the two germline ends. In germline, CDR1 is LNHDA, CDR2 SQIVND (reference sequence). The CDR3 sequence: CASRQSPNAEAFF. The CDR3 DNA reads as TGTGCCAGTAGACAGTCCCCCAACGCTGAAGCTTTCTTT. Supplemented by reference TRBV19 and TRBJ1-1, the full variable domain reads DGGITQSPKYLFRKEGQNVTLSCEQNLNHDAMYWYRQDPGQGLRLIYYSQIVNDFQKGDIAEGYSVSREKKESFPLTVTSAQKNPTAFYLCASRQSPNAEAFFGQGTRLTVV.

This clonotype was found a few times. The chain joins TRBV6-6 to TRBJ2-7; unclear D gene. CDR3 length equals 14 residues. CDR1 and CDR2 from the germline V gene are MNHNY and SVGAGI (reference sequence). The V and J ends lost 5 bases and 0 bases respectively, with 11 bases between them. CDR3 bases: TGTGCCAGCAGTCAGTCCGGGTCCTCCTACGAGCAGTACTTC. Translation gives CASSQSGSSYEQYF.

This clonotype was seen ten or more times. The rearrangement uses TRBV7-6 and TRBJ2-3, with 11 bases that match TRBD1. V dropped 4 bases and J dropped 4; count of bases not matched to a gene: 7. This CDR3 is 16 amino acids long. The germline V gene encodes CDR1 SGHVS and CDR2 FNYEAQ. This CDR3 reads CASSYTPGQGADTQYF. The CDR3 bases are TGTGCCAGCAGCTATACTCCGGGACAGGGGGCAGATACGCAGTATTTT.

The rearrangement uses TRBV20-1 and TRBJ2-1; no definite D call. V was shortened by 6 bases and J by 10 bases, with 13 bases between the two germline ends. The CDR3 length is 11 residues. The germline V gene has CDR1 DFQATT and CDR2 SNEGSKA (reference sequence). CDR3 sequence (DNA): TGCAGTGCACGGTCCCTCGGAGAGCAGTTCTTC. Residues: CSARSLGEQFF.

This clonotype has a count of ten or more. The CDR3, as DNA: TGTGCCAGCAGCTTAGATCAAGCGCGGATGGGCTACACCTTC. This sequence encodes CASSLDQARMGYTF. This sequence joins TRBV11-2 and TRBJ1-2; D ambiguous. This CDR3 comprises 14 residues. Trimming pared 0 bases from V and 8 bases from J, leaving 13 bases between. The germline gives CDR1 SGHAT, CDR2 FQNNGV.

This clonotype was found a few times. The V gene is TRBV7-3, the J gene TRBJ2-1; D is possibly TRBD1 (5 bases). The CDR3 is 13 amino acids. Germline V gives CDR1 SGHTA, CDR2 FQGTGA. Trimming pared 5 bases from V and 9 bases from J, leaving 14 bases between. The CDR3 DNA reads as TGTGCCAGCAGCCAGGGCTTATCCACTGAGCAGTTCTTC. Translation gives CASSQGLSTEQFF.